The 29 T cell receptor beta chains presented below share a single source sample, sequenced in a study of cytomegalovirus exposure and HLA in healthy donors. PCR involved 60 Vbeta and 13 Jbeta primers. Profiled with immunoSEQ multiplex PCR; TCRdb holds only in-frame clones, not every one. In the table there are about 200,000 clones, 75% to 90% of which are singletons. Sequencing was done on a sample of PBMCs. These receptors originate from a woman aged 25 to 39 in good health and CMV-seronegative.

The genes are TRBV7-8 and TRBJ2-7; D possibly corresponds to TRBD2 (5 bases). The CDR3 spans 14 residues. Germline values: CDR1 SGHVS, CDR2 FQNEAQ. V shed 3 bases and J shed 3 bases, with 12 bases lying between them. The CDR3 sequence: CASSFRGSDYEQYF. The CDR3 region has the DNA TGTGCCAGCAGCTTTCGAGGGAGCGACTACGAGCAGTACTTC.

This clone was detected only once. The chain couples TRBV10-1 to TRBJ2-5, with 8 bases identical to TRBD1. Germline-derived CDR1 and CDR2 are WNHNN and SYGVQD (reference sequence). V lost 5 bases to trimming and J lost 2 bases; unmatched junction nucleotides: 7. The CDR3 sequence is 15 residues long. This chain's CDR3 is CASSPTGTGQETQYF. The DNA for the CDR3 is TGCGCCAGCAGTCCTACGGGGACAGGTCAAGAGACCCAGTACTTC.

The V gene is TRBV27, the J gene TRBJ1-2; D might be TRBD1 (5 bases). CDR1 is MNHEY and CDR2 is SMNVEV in the germline V gene (reference sequence). Trimming took off 6 bases at V and 2 bases at J, with 10 bases between the two ends. This CDR3 is 13 amino acids long. The DNA of the CDR3 is TGTGCCAGCAGGACAGTAGGGAACTATGGCTACACCTTC. This encodes CASRTVGNYGYTF.

The chain couples TRBV5-1 to TRBJ1-2; D ambiguous. This CDR3 has 13 residues. V gave up 2 bases and J gave up 3 bases, with 8 bases separating them. Germline CDR1 reads SGHRS; CDR2 reads YFSETQ. CDR3 amino acids: CASSFSGYYGYTF. CDR3 sequence (DNA): TGCGCCAGCAGCTTTTCCGGGTACTATGGCTACACCTTC.

This sequence joins TRBV5-5 and TRBJ1-4, with 8 bases identical to TRBD1. The CDR3 runs to 17 residues. Germline assignment: CDR1 SGHKS and CDR2 YYEKEE (reference sequence). V was clipped by 2 bases and J by 7 bases; unmatched bases: 13. In DNA form, the CDR3 reads TGTGCCAGCAGCTTTTTGTCAGGGGGCGCGGGTGGTGAAAAACTGTTTTTT. Protein sequence: CASSFLSGGAGGEKLFF.

The J gene is TRBJ2-2, the V gene TRBV15; D unclear. The V end lost 8 bases, the J end lost 1 base, and 11 bases lay between the germline ends. Germline CDR1 reads LNHNV; CDR2 reads YYDKDF (reference sequence). The CDR3 totals 14 residues. This CDR3 reads CATAGVGNTGELFF. The CDR3 DNA reads as TGTGCCACCGCCGGAGTCGGGAACACCGGGGAGCTGTTTTTT.

V gene TRBV9 combines with J gene TRBJ1-6; 7 nucleotides line up with TRBD1. Germline V gene lookup returns CDR1 SGDLS and CDR2 YYNGEE. The J segment lost 8 bases and the V segment lost 2 bases, leaving 13 bases of the junction unmatched. CDR3 length: 17 residues. CDR3 DNA: TGTGCCAGCAGCGTTGCTCCACAGGGGAGGATACATTCACCCCTCCACTTT. Translating it yields CASSVAPQGRIHSPLHF.

V usage is TRBV5-1 and J usage is TRBJ2-5; 8 bases align to TRBD2. The CDR3 has 15 amino acids. V shed 4 bases and J 5 bases; nucleotides not matched to a gene: 10. The germline CDR1 and CDR2 sequences are SGHRS and YFSETQ. CDR3 nucleotides: TGCGCCAGCAGCCCAAATAGCGGGGCCCAGGAGACCCAGTACTTC. Translating gives CASSPNSGAQETQYF. Drawing the rest from reference TRBV5-1 and TRBJ2-5, the complete variable domain is KAGVTQTPRYLIKTRGQQVTLSCSPISGHRSVSWYQQTPGQGLQFLFEYFSETQRNKGNFPGRFSGRQFSNSRSEMNVSTLELGDSALYLCASSPNSGAQETQYFGPGTRLLVL.

This clone was detected a few times. V and J are TRBV21-1 and TRBJ2-1; the D call of TRBD2 is as the table states it, not checked on the DNA. TRBV21-1 is reported as a pseudogene. This CDR3 region has 15 residues. CDR3 residues: CASSNKPERYNEQFF. In nucleotides, the CDR3 is TGTGCCAGCAGCAATAAACCCGAGCGGTACAATGAGCAGTTCTTC.

The rearrangement joins TRBV28 to TRBJ2-3, with 7 bases lining up with TRBD2. Germline V CDR1 and CDR2: MDHEN, SYDVKM. This CDR3 is built from 16 residues. V shed 3 bases and J 0 bases; nucleotides not matched to a gene: 6. CDR3: CASSLGRGISTDTQYF. CDR3 sequence (DNA): TGTGCCAGCAGTTTGGGGCGGGGGATTAGCACAGATACGCAGTATTTT.

The chain uses TRBV5-5 and TRBJ2-5; the D gene is possibly TRBD2 (6 bases). This CDR3 is built from 14 residues. Germline V gene lookup returns CDR1 SGHKS and CDR2 YYEKEE (reference sequence). Trimming removed 4 bases at V and 2 bases at J, with 12 bases between. CDR3 residues: CASSTLAVQETQYF. CDR3 nucleotide sequence: TGTGCCAGCAGCACACTAGCCGTACAAGAGACCCAGTACTTC.

The chain is built from TRBV30 and TRBJ2-1; 14 bases are shared with TRBD2. The V gene's germline CDR1 is GTSNPN and CDR2 SVGIG (reference sequence). Trimming removed 2 bases from V and 8 bases from J; junction bases left unmatched: 5. The CDR3 has 15 residues. CDR3 in amino acids: CAWSTTSGGGYEQFF. The CDR3 coding sequence is TGTGCCTGGAGTACGACTAGCGGGGGGGGTTATGAGCAGTTCTTC.

The chain uses TRBV11-2 and TRBJ2-1; weak D call: TRBD2 (6 bases). Trimming shortened V by 7 bases and J by 8 bases, and 24 bases separated the two germline ends. Per the germline V gene, CDR1 is SGHAT and CDR2 is FQNNGV. The CDR3 spans 16 residues. The CDR3 DNA is TGTGCCAGCACCCCTTTTCGGCGAGGAGGGTCCGATGAGCAGTTCTTC. It encodes CASTPFRRGGSDEQFF.

The genes are TRBV18 and TRBJ2-7, with 8 positions matching TRBD1. The CDR3 extends over 14 amino acids. Germline V gene lookup returns CDR1 KGHSH and CDR2 LQKENI. V shed 1 base, J shed 3 bases, and the junction held 2 bases outside the gene matches. The CDR3 nucleotides are TGTGCCAGCTCACCACGCGGACAGGGCTACGAGCAGTACTTC. Encoded protein: CASSPRGQGYEQYF.

This chain joins TRBV6-1 and TRBJ1-5; 7 positions agree with TRBD1. CDR3 length equals 13 residues. J gave up 6 bases and V 6 bases, and 5 bases lay outside the gene matches. Germline loops: CDR1 MNHNS, CDR2 SASEGT. As DNA, the CDR3 is TGTGCCAGCAGCGACAGGGTGTCTCAGCCCCAGCATTTT. Protein product: CASSDRVSQPQHF.

The chain has TRBV15 and TRBJ2-3; 9 nucleotides align to TRBD1. V was pared by 0 bases and J by 5 bases, with 9 bases of the junction left unmatched. The CDR3 consists of 17 residues. Germline V gene sequence: CDR1 LNHNV, CDR2 YYDKDF (reference sequence). The CDR3 here is CATSRDLGTGGKDTQYF. The CDR3 coding sequence is TGTGCCACCAGCAGAGATCTAGGAACAGGGGGCAAAGATACGCAGTATTTT.

The genes are TRBV7-2 and TRBJ2-7, with a weak D call TRBD2 (7 bases). This CDR3 spans 16 amino acids. The germline gives CDR1 SGHTA, CDR2 FQGNSA. The V end lost 1 base, the J end lost 3 bases, and 16 bases lay between the germline ends. CDR3 coding DNA: TGTGCCAGCAGCTTAGTAGGGGGGTGGGACTACTACGAGCAGTACTTC. It specifies CASSLVGGWDYYEQYF.

The V call is TRBV28, the J call TRBJ2-3; D possibly corresponds to TRBD2 (5 bases). There are 15 residues in the CDR3. Germline V lookup: CDR1 MDHEN, CDR2 SYDVKM. The germline V and J ends were trimmed by 4 bases and 1 base, with 12 bases remaining between them. The CDR3 spells CASSSLVFGTDTQYF. The CDR3 nucleotides are TGTGCCAGCAGTTCACTAGTATTCGGCACAGATACGCAGTATTTT.

The chain carries TRBV4-1 and TRBJ2-1; weak D call: TRBD2 (5 bases). Trimming stripped 1 base from V and 0 bases from J, with 10 bases between. The CDR3 runs to 16 residues. CDR1 MGHRA and CDR2 YSYEKL come from the germline V gene. The CDR3 nucleotides read TGCGCCAGCAGCCAAGGAGGGTACAGCTCCTACAATGAGCAGTTCTTC. This gives the protein CASSQGGYSSYNEQFF.

V is TRBV5-1 and J is TRBJ2-1, with TRBD1 matching over 8 bases. CDR1 and CDR2 (germline): SGHRS, YFSETQ. The CDR3 covers 14 residues. Trimming removed 4 bases from V and 7 bases from J; junction bases left unmatched: 7. As DNA, the CDR3 is TGCGCCAGCAGCCCCGGGACAGGTCGGAATGAGCAGTTCTTC. Amino acids: CASSPGTGRNEQFF.

The V and J genes are TRBV7-8 and TRBJ2-5, with D uncertain. The CDR3 extends over 11 amino acids. The germline V gene has CDR1 SGHVS and CDR2 FQNEAQ. Trimming took 1 base from V and 9 from J, leaving 6 bases between them. The CDR3 DNA reads as TGTGCCAGCAGCTTAGATGGGCCCCAGTACTTC. The encoded protein is CASSLDGPQYF.

This clone was detected a few times. The chain employs TRBV6-1 and TRBJ1-1; 8 positions agree with TRBD1. Germline values: CDR1 MNHNS, CDR2 SASEGT. V shed 2 bases and J 6 bases; nucleotides not matched to a gene: 5. The CDR3 loop spans 14 amino acids. CDR3 loop: CASSEMLGQAEAFF. CDR3 coding DNA: TGTGCCAGCAGTGAAATGTTGGGACAGGCTGAAGCTTTCTTT.

The chain combines TRBV5-4 with TRBJ2-7; 8 nucleotides align to TRBD1. V lost 6 bases and J lost 5; bases outside the gene matches: 13. The CDR3 sequence is 15 residues long. Germline CDR1 and CDR2: SGHNT and YYREEE (reference sequence). The CDR3 spells CASTPFPGQGNEQYF. The CDR3 DNA reads TGTGCCAGCACCCCGTTTCCAGGACAGGGCAACGAGCAGTACTTC. The whole variable domain, remainder taken from reference TRBV5-4 and TRBJ2-7, is ETGVTQSPTHLIKTRGQQVTLRCSSQSGHNTVSWYQQALGQGPQFIFQYYREEENGRGNFPPRFSGLQFPNYSSELNVNALELDDSALYLCASTPFPGQGNEQYFGPGTRLTVT.

The chain employs TRBV5-1 and TRBJ2-7; 7 nucleotides agree with TRBD1. Per the germline V gene, CDR1 is SGHRS and CDR2 is YFSETQ. With V trimmed by 0 bases and J by 4 bases, 4 bases remained unmatched. CDR3 length: 14 amino acids. In nucleotides, the CDR3 is TGCGCCAGCAGCTTGGGTGGGACAGCGTACGAGCAGTACTTC. Translated: CASSLGGTAYEQYF.

This clone was recorded once. V usage is TRBV30 and J usage is TRBJ1-1, with TRBD1 matching 7 bases. This CDR3 comprises 16 residues. Germline assignment: CDR1 GTSNPN and CDR2 SVGIG (reference sequence). J was trimmed by 0 bases and V by 2 bases; bases with no gene match: 9. DNA of the CDR3: TGTGCCTGGAGTCTCCGGGACAGCTACATGAACACTGAAGCTTTCTTT. Translated: CAWSLRDSYMNTEAFF.

The chain joins TRBV5-4 to TRBJ2-6, with a tentative D call TRBD1 (6 bases). V was pared by 4 bases and J by 2 bases, with 13 bases between. This CDR3 is built from 16 residues. Germline CDR1 SGHNT, CDR2 YYREEE (reference sequence). The CDR3 DNA reads as TGTGCCAGCAGCGTACCAGGACAGCCTGGGGCCAACGTCCTGACTTTC. Translated: CASSVPGQPGANVLTF.

V usage is TRBV28 and J usage is TRBJ2-7; TRBD1 agrees at 9 bases. Trimming removed 4 bases from V and 3 bases from J; junction bases left unmatched: 7. This CDR3 is built from 15 residues. Germline CDR1 reads MDHEN; CDR2 reads SYDVKM. The CDR3 here is CASSSTDRGYYEQYF. The DNA for the CDR3 is TGTGCCAGCAGTTCCACAGACAGGGGGTACTACGAGCAGTACTTC.

CDR3 DNA: TGTGCCAGCAGTACTAGCCACAATGAGCAGTTCTTC. As protein: CASSTSHNEQFF. J is TRBJ2-1 and V is TRBV6-6; D possibly corresponds to TRBD2 (6 bases). Trimming shortened V by 5 bases and J by 5 bases, and 7 bases separated the two germline ends. The V gene's germline CDR1 is MNHNY and CDR2 SVGAGI (reference sequence). The CDR3 is 12 amino acids.

The chain carries TRBV6-5 and TRBJ1-3; 8 bases map to TRBD1. The germline CDR1 and CDR2 sequences are MNHEY and SVGAGI. The CDR3 contains 16 residues. The V gene end was trimmed by 2 bases and the J gene end by 8 bases; junction bases not matched to a gene: 11. The CDR3 region has the DNA TGTGCCAGCAGTTACGCGACAGGGGCACCCGAGGACACCATATATTTT. Translated: CASSYATGAPEDTIYF.